This entry lists 28 T cell receptor beta chains sequenced from one sample in a study of blood T cells in healthy people across ages. Using a J-beta primer mix together with a sample-barcoded 5' primer, a second PCR was run for about 7 to 12 cycles. TCRdb reprocessed the 5' RACE reads with MiXCR, giving one entry per CDR3 protein. The profile shows hundreds of thousands of distinct CDR3 sequences, under 45% of them singletons. The sample consisted of blood. The receptors derive from a man aged 55 to 70 in good health.

This clonotype was observed a handful of times. The chain has TRBV29-1 and TRBJ2-5; D assignment may be TRBD1 or TRBD2 (7 bases each). CDR3 size: 12 residues. Germline values: CDR1 SQVTM, CDR2 ANQGSEA. Trimming stripped 8 bases from V and 6 bases from J, with 16 bases between. CDR3 nucleotides: TGCAGCATCAGGGAGGGGGCGAAGACCCAGTACTTC. This gives the protein CSIREGAKTQYF. Based on the CDR3 plus reference TRBV29-1 and TRBJ2-5, the full variable domain is SAVISQKPSRDICQRGTSLTIQCQVDSQVTMMFWYRQQPGQSLTLIATANQGSEATYESGFVIDKFPISRPNLTFSTLTVSNMSPEDSSIYLCSIREGAKTQYFGPGTRLLVL.

This clonotype has a handful of counts. CDR3 DNA: TGTGCCATCAGTGAGGGACAGGGTTTCAATGAGCAGTTCTTC. Amino acid sequence: CAISEGQGFNEQFF. The chain is built from TRBV10-3 and TRBJ2-1; TRBD1 matches at 8 bases. From germline, CDR1 is ENHRY and CDR2 SYGVKD. Trimming removed 2 bases from V and 6 bases from J; junction bases left unmatched: 3. The CDR3 loop spans 14 amino acids.

The chain is built from TRBV12-3 or TRBV12-4 and TRBJ2-1; no clear D. The CDR3 extends over 15 amino acids. Trimming shortened V by 5 bases and J by 6 bases, and 17 bases separated the two germline ends. CDR3 residues: CASSADAGHRNEQFF. The CDR3 DNA follows: TGTGCCAGCAGTGCGGATGCAGGTCATCGCAATGAGCAGTTCTTC.

This clonotype was seen more than once but under ten times. The chain has TRBV29-1 and TRBJ1-1; unclear D gene. The V end lost 6 bases, the J end lost 1 base, and 15 bases lay between the germline ends. The germline V gene has CDR1 SQVTM and CDR2 ANQGSEA. CDR3 length: 14 residues. The CDR3 loop is CSVRPHQRNTEAFF. As DNA, the CDR3 is TGCAGCGTGCGCCCTCATCAGAGGAACACTGAAGCTTTCTTT.

V gene TRBV20-1 combines with J gene TRBJ2-7; 14 nucleotides line up with TRBD2. CDR1 is DFQATT, CDR2 SNEGSKA, per germline (reference sequence). This CDR3 contains 23 residues. V gave up 1 base and J gave up 7 bases; unmatched junction bases: 30. CDR3 DNA: TGCAGTGCTAGAGTATCACCGTTAACACCGGGACTAGCGGGGGATTGGGTTTTTAATGAGCAGTACTTC. It codes for CSARVSPLTPGLAGDWVFNEQYF.

The chain links TRBV21-1 to TRBJ2-4. TRBV21-1 is designated a pseudogene. This CDR3 has 15 residues. Here the CDR3 reads CASSHFILAKNIQYF. CDR3 sequence (DNA): TGTGCCAGCAGCCACTTTATTCTAGCCAAAAACATTCAGTACTTC.

This rearrangement joins TRBV7-2 to TRBJ1-2; TRBD1 agrees at 8 bases. V was pared by 5 bases and J by 7 bases, with 12 bases of the junction left unmatched. The CDR3 consists of 15 residues. Germline-derived CDR1 and CDR2 are SGHTA and FQGNSA. The CDR3 sequence: CASSTQSTGGIGYTF. CDR3 bases: TGTGCCAGCAGCACACAATCCACAGGGGGTATTGGCTACACCTTC.

This clonotype turned up a few times. V usage is TRBV4-3 and J usage is TRBJ1-2; 8 nucleotides match TRBD1. Per germline, CDR1 LGHNA and CDR2 YSLEER. This CDR3 contains 15 residues. After removal of 1 base from V and 0 bases from J, the junction contained 1 base not matched to a gene. CDR3 loop: CASSQADRANYGYTF. In DNA, the CDR3 is TGCGCCAGCAGCCAAGCGGACAGGGCTAACTATGGCTACACCTTC.

The rearrangement uses TRBV11-2 and TRBJ2-1; 14 nucleotides align to TRBD2. The CDR3 is 21 amino acids. In germline, CDR1 is SGHAT, CDR2 FQNNGV. J lost 0 bases, V lost 4 bases, and 14 bases had no gene match. The CDR3, as DNA: TGTGCCAGCAGCTCCCTAGGAGGGACTAGCGGGGGTCTTAGCTCCTACAATGAGCAGTTCTTC. This gives the protein CASSSLGGTSGGLSSYNEQFF.

This sequence joins TRBV10-1 and TRBJ1-4; no firm D call. From germline, CDR1 is WNHNN and CDR2 SYGVQD (reference sequence). The CDR3 covers 18 residues. The V gene lost 10 bases and the J gene lost 4 bases, with 28 bases spanning the gap. CDR3 DNA sequence: TGCGCCACCATATGCCTTAACGACAACCCCAGCCTTAATGAAAAACTGTTTTTT. This sequence encodes CATICLNDNPSLNEKLFF.

CDR3 region: CSAERGRETQYF. DNA for the CDR3: TGCAGTGCTGAGCGGGGGCGAGAGACCCAGTACTTC. The chain links TRBV20-1 to TRBJ2-7, with 8 bases that match TRBD2. The J call may be faulty, since TRBJ2-5 better matches the DNA end. The CDR3 loop spans 12 amino acids. Germline CDR1 and CDR2: DFQATT and SNEGSKA (reference sequence).

The genes are TRBV14 and TRBJ1-2; 7 positions match TRBD1. Trimming took 2 bases from V and 2 from J; bases not matched to a gene: 5. CDR3 length equals 15 residues. CDR1 and CDR2 from the germline V gene are SGHDN and FVKESK. CDR3 residues: CASSQQTGTNYGYTF. In DNA form, the CDR3 reads TGTGCCAGCAGCCAACAGACAGGGACCAACTATGGCTACACCTTC. Full variable domain (outside the CDR3, taken from reference TRBV14 and TRBJ1-2): EAGVTQFPSHSVIEKGQTVTLRCDPISGHDNLYWYRRVMGKEIKFLLHFVKESKQDESGMPNNRFLAERTGGTYSTLKVQPAELEDSGVYFCASSQQTGTNYGYTFGSGTRLTVV.

The chain links TRBV29-1 to TRBJ2-4, with 9 bases aligning to TRBD1. The DNA end favors TRBJ2-7, so the J call may be wrong. This CDR3 comprises 13 residues. CDR1 and CDR2 (germline): SQVTM, ANQGSEA. CDR3 DNA: TGCAGCGTTTCCGGGACAGGGATCTACGAGCAGTACTTC. As protein: CSVSGTGIYEQYF.

V is TRBV5-5 and J is TRBJ2-7, with TRBD2 matching over 11 bases. The germline gives CDR1 SGHKS, CDR2 YYEKEE (reference sequence). The CDR3 covers 17 residues. Trimming cost V 0 bases and J 0 bases; bases outside gene matches: 5. The CDR3 region is CASSLGIAGGSSYEQYF. The CDR3 bases are TGTGCCAGCAGCTTGGGGATAGCGGGGGGGAGCTCCTACGAGCAGTACTTC.

The table lists this clonotype with a few counts. The gene calls are TRBV29-1 and TRBJ1-1; perhaps TRBD1 as D (5 bases). V was cut by 0 bases and J by 3 bases, with 14 bases left in between. This CDR3 spans 15 amino acids. Germline CDR1 reads SQVTM; CDR2 reads ANQGSEA. The CDR3 nucleotides read TGCAGCGTTGAAGACGGCAGGAGGGGTGACACTGAAGCTTTCTTT. Its translation: CSVEDGRRGDTEAFF.

There are a few counts of this clonotype. The chain carries TRBV27 and TRBJ2-4, with D possibly TRBD1 on 6 matching bases. CDR3 length: 13 residues. V was trimmed by 6 bases and J by 9 bases, leaving 15 bases between them. CDR1 MNHEY and CDR2 SMNVEV come from the germline V gene (reference sequence). CDR3 residues: CASSSNRDGIQYF. DNA for the CDR3: TGTGCCAGCAGCAGTAACAGGGACGGCATTCAGTACTTC.

The chain's CDR3 is CASSRGAGVPNNEQFF. CDR3 in DNA: TGTGCCAGCAGCAGAGGGGCAGGGGTCCCAAACAATGAGCAGTTCTTC. The chain has TRBV21-1 and TRBJ2-1; the tabulated D call, TRBD1, remains unverified against the DNA. TRBV21-1 is described as a pseudogene. The CDR3 spans 16 residues.

The rearrangement uses TRBV27 and TRBJ2-7; 8 positions agree with TRBD1. This CDR3 region has 16 residues. V was clipped by 3 bases and J by 1 base; unmatched bases: 8. In germline, CDR1 is MNHEY, CDR2 SMNVEV (reference sequence). The CDR3 DNA is TGTGCCAGCAGTTTGACAGGGGACGTCTTTTCCTACGAGCAGTACTTC. Translating it yields CASSLTGDVFSYEQYF.

V and J are TRBV6-1 and TRBJ1-4; D not resolved. This CDR3 is 13 amino acids long. Trimming left V 1 base short and J 12 bases short, with 12 bases between. Germline CDR1 reads MNHNS; CDR2 reads SASEGT. The DNA for the CDR3 is TGTGCCAGCAGTGAAGGCTTGTCTGGGGAACTGTTTTTT. This codes for CASSEGLSGELFF.

The chain joins TRBV6-6 to TRBJ2-3, with TRBD2 as a possible D gene (5 bases). CDR1 and CDR2 (germline): MNHNY, SVGAGI (reference sequence). CDR3 size: 17 residues. V was trimmed by 5 bases and J by 0 bases, leaving 18 bases between them. The chain's CDR3 is CASSNPLVTSSTDTQYF. The CDR3 DNA follows: TGTGCCAGCAGTAACCCACTAGTAACTTCTAGCACAGATACGCAGTATTTT.

This sequence joins TRBV6-1 and TRBJ1-5; no definite D call. Trimming removed 0 bases at V and 6 bases at J, with 15 bases between. From germline, CDR1 is MNHNS and CDR2 SASEGT. This CDR3 contains 16 residues. The CDR3 reads CASSEALLSGFQPQHF. CDR3 DNA sequence: TGTGCCAGCAGTGAAGCGCTTCTTTCGGGTTTTCAGCCCCAGCATTTT.

V and J are TRBV7-8 and TRBJ2-6; D perhaps matches TRBD1 (6 bases). The germline V and J ends were trimmed by 5 bases and 4 bases, with 12 bases remaining between them. The V gene's germline CDR1 is SGHVS and CDR2 FQNEAQ. CDR3 length equals 15 residues. The DNA for the CDR3 is TGTGCCAGCAGCATCTACAGGGCGGGGGCCAACGTCCTGACTTTC. It translates to CASSIYRAGANVLTF.

The V gene is TRBV7-9, the J gene TRBJ2-1; D may match TRBD1 or TRBD2 (5 bases each). V was trimmed by 1 base and J by 2 bases, leaving 12 bases between them. Germline V gene lookup returns CDR1 SEHNR and CDR2 FQNEAQ (reference sequence). The length of the CDR3 is 16 residues. The CDR3 region is CASSLEGRITYNEQFF. In DNA form, the CDR3 reads TGTGCCAGCAGCTTAGAGGGACGCATCACCTACAATGAGCAGTTCTTC.

This clonotype was counted between two and nine times. The chain combines TRBV20-1 with TRBJ1-6, with no clear D. The CDR3 totals 13 residues. With 5 bases removed from V and 7 bases from J, the gap between germline ends came to 12 bases. CDR1 DFQATT and CDR2 SNEGSKA come from the germline V gene (reference sequence). DNA for the CDR3: TGCAGTGCTTCGGTAGATCTCAATTCACCCCTCCACTTT. Protein sequence: CSASVDLNSPLHF.

This clonotype was detected only a few times. The rearrangement links TRBV7-2 to TRBJ2-3; no firm D call. Trimming removed 5 bases at V and 5 bases at J, with 11 bases between. CDR3 length: 13 amino acids. Germline CDR1 SGHTA, CDR2 FQGNSA. The CDR3 nucleotides are TGTGCCAGCAGCCGCGAAGCCTTAGATACGCAGTATTTT. Amino acids: CASSREALDTQYF.

Remarks on this clonotype: A junction end diverges from the germline sequence, so it may reflect a read error. V is TRBV6-2 or TRBV6-3 and J is TRBJ2-7, with 7 bases lining up with TRBD2. The CDR3 loop spans 14 amino acids. Looked up from germline, CDR1 is MNHEY and CDR2 is SVGEGT. DNA of the CDR3: TGTGCCAGCACCAACGGGGGGATCGCCTACGGGCAGTACTTC. Residues: CASTNGGIAYGQYF.

The chain links TRBV29-1 to TRBJ2-5; 7 bases map to TRBD1. The last part of the DNA fits TRBJ2-7 better; the J call may be wrong. Germline CDR1 and CDR2: SQVTM and ANQGSEA. The CDR3 runs 15 residues. The CDR3 here is CSVRGNTGTEYEQYF. The CDR3 nucleotides are TGCAGCGTACGTGGTAATACCGGGACAGAGTACGAGCAGTACTTC.

The chain links TRBV7-9 to TRBJ2-7; 9 bases map to TRBD1. The junction had 1 base not matched to a gene; V was cut back by 1 base and J by 6 bases. Germline V lookup: CDR1 SEHNR, CDR2 FQNEAQ (reference sequence). The CDR3 consists of 13 residues. This CDR3 reads CASSLGDRAEQYF. The DNA of the CDR3 is TGTGCCAGCAGCTTAGGGGACAGGGCCGAGCAGTACTTC.